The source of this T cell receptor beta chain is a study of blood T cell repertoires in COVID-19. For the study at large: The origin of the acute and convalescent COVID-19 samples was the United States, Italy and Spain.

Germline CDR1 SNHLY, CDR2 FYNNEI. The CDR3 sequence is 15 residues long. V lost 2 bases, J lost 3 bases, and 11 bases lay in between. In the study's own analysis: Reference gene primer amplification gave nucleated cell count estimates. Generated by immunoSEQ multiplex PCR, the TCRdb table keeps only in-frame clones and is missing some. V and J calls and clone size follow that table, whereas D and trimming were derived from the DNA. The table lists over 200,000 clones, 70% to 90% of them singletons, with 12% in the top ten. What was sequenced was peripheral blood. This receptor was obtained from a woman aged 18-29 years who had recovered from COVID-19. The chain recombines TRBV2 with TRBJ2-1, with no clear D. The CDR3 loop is CASSETNPHYNEQFF. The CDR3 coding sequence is TGTGCCAGCAGTGAAACAAATCCCCACTACAATGAGCAGTTCTTC.